This TCR beta chain was found in a study of T cells after yellow fever vaccination. In TCRdb, the 5' RACE reads were re-called with MiXCR into one record per CDR3 protein. Among 250,000 to 350,000 distinct CDR3 sequences, approximately 10% were seen once, and the ten largest hold approximately 3.3%. The table lists this clonotype with many counts. The CDR3 contains 13 residues. Trimming stripped 3 bases from V and 1 base from J, with 7 bases between. Per the germline V gene, CDR1 is SGHRS and CDR2 is YFSETQ. The clonotype was recovered from a man between 18 and 35 years old who received the YFV17D yellow fever vaccine. The sequenced sample was CD4+ T cells sorted from PBMCs, obtained 5 days after the yellow fever booster vaccination. The rearrangement uses TRBV5-1 and TRBJ1-1; the D gene is possibly TRBD1 (5 bases). CDR3 coding DNA: TGCGCCAGCAGCTCGGGGGAGAACACTGAAGCTTTCTTT. Translating gives CASSSGENTEAFF.